A single sample gave rise to the 11 T cell receptor beta chains below, sequenced in a study of blood T cell repertoires in COVID-19. Profiled with immunoSEQ multiplex PCR; TCRdb holds only in-frame clones, not every one. The sample lists 200,000 to 250,000 clones, over 75% occurring once. Material: PBMCs or T cells enriched from blood (not recorded which). All receptors come from a woman between 25 and 40 years old who had been exposed to COVID-19.

The chain combines TRBV11-3 with TRBJ1-2; a weak D match, TRBD1 (6 bases). The CDR3 is 14 residues long. Germline V CDR1 and CDR2: SGHNT, YENEEA. V was cut by 1 base and J by 5 bases, with 11 bases left in between. CDR3 amino acids: CASSLGGGLYGYTF. In DNA, the CDR3 is TGTGCCAGCAGCTTAGGGGGGGGCCTATATGGCTACACCTTC.

The chain has TRBV3-1 (or the pseudogene TRBV3-2) and TRBJ1-1; 7 nucleotides agree with TRBD1. The germline gives CDR1 LGHDT, CDR2 YNNKEL (reference sequence). The CDR3 extends over 13 amino acids. With 4 bases clipped from V and 4 bases from J, the junction kept 3 bases outside the gene matches. CDR3 in amino acids: CASSPTGITEAFF. The CDR3 DNA is TGTGCCAGCAGCCCGACAGGGATCACTGAAGCTTTCTTT.

This clone was seen a single time. The chain links TRBV25-1 to TRBJ2-1, with 12 bases matching TRBD2. The CDR3 length is 15 residues. The trim removed 6 bases at V and 7 bases at J, leaving 7 bases unmatched. The germline CDR1 and CDR2 sequences are MGHDK and SYGVNS. CDR3 nucleotide sequence: TGTGCCAGCAGCTCCGGACTAGCGGGAAGGAATGAGCAGTTCTTC. It encodes CASSSGLAGRNEQFF.

The chain recombines TRBV28 with TRBJ1-1; TRBD1 is a possible D gene (5 bases). The CDR3 consists of 14 residues. The V end was cut by 3 bases, the J end by 0 bases, with 8 bases between. The V gene's germline CDR1 is MDHEN and CDR2 SYDVKM. CDR3 coding DNA: TGTGCCAGCAGTTTCTACAGGATGAACACTGAAGCTTTCTTT. It translates to CASSFYRMNTEAFF.

The CDR3 is CASDLADTGELFF. The DNA of the CDR3 is TGTGCCAGTGATCTAGCGGACACCGGGGAGCTGTTTTTT. The chain joins TRBV6-5 to TRBJ2-2, with TRBD2 matching over 7 bases. The CDR3 totals 13 residues. Per germline, CDR1 MNHEY and CDR2 SVGAGI. Trimming at V came to 9 bases and at J to 3 bases, leaving 4 bases not matched to a gene.

This chain joins TRBV4-1 and TRBJ1-2; D uncertain. The CDR3 has 15 residues. Trimming pared 0 bases from V and 0 bases from J, leaving 8 bases between. CDR1 is MGHRA, CDR2 YSYEKL, per germline. CDR3 in DNA: TGCGCCAGCAGCCAAGAAGTGGTAGCTAACTATGGCTACACCTTC. Protein product: CASSQEVVANYGYTF.

In this sample, this clone turned up a few times. This rearrangement joins TRBV15 to TRBJ1-2, with D possibly TRBD1 on 6 matching bases. The V end lost 0 bases, the J end lost 4 bases, and 15 bases lay between the germline ends. The CDR3 spans 16 residues. Germline values: CDR1 LNHNV, CDR2 YYDKDF (reference sequence). This CDR3 reads CATSRDSLDRSYGYTF. The CDR3 DNA sequence: TGTGCCACCAGCAGAGATTCCCTCGACAGGAGCTATGGCTACACCTTC.

The chain couples TRBV27 to TRBJ2-7; D may be TRBD1 (5 bases). This CDR3 has 15 amino acids. V lost 5 bases to trimming and J lost 2 bases, with 16 bases between them. Germline V gene data show CDR1 as MNHEY and CDR2 as SMNVEV (reference sequence). The CDR3 bases are TGTGCCAGCAGTCTCGTCTGGGCAGGGACCTACGAGCAGTACTTC. This encodes CASSLVWAGTYEQYF.

The V call is TRBV19, the J call TRBJ2-5, with TRBD1 matching over 9 bases. The ends lost 6 bases at V and 1 base at J; junction bases unmatched: 6. The CDR3 covers 15 residues. CDR1 is LNHDA and CDR2 is SQIVND in the germline V gene (reference sequence). CDR3 nucleotides: TGTGCCAGTAGCCAAAACAGGGGGCTCCAAGAGACCCAGTACTTC. Its translation: CASSQNRGLQETQYF.

V is TRBV5-1 and J is TRBJ2-1; the D gene is possibly TRBD2 (5 bases). CDR3 length equals 15 residues. Trimming cost V 3 bases and J 3 bases, with 13 bases left between them. Germline CDR1 and CDR2: SGHRS and YFSETQ. The CDR3 coding sequence is TGCGCCAGCAGCTCCACTCCCGGGATCTACAATGAGCAGTTCTTC. This translates into CASSSTPGIYNEQFF.

This chain joins TRBV28 and TRBJ2-1; a weak D match, TRBD1 (5 bases). V gave up 5 bases and J gave up 5 bases, with 13 bases separating them. Germline V gene data show CDR1 as MDHEN and CDR2 as SYDVKM. The CDR3 is made up of 14 amino acids. DNA of the CDR3: TGTGCCAGCAGTCCATCCCCGACAGACAATGAGCAGTTCTTC. This encodes CASSPSPTDNEQFF.